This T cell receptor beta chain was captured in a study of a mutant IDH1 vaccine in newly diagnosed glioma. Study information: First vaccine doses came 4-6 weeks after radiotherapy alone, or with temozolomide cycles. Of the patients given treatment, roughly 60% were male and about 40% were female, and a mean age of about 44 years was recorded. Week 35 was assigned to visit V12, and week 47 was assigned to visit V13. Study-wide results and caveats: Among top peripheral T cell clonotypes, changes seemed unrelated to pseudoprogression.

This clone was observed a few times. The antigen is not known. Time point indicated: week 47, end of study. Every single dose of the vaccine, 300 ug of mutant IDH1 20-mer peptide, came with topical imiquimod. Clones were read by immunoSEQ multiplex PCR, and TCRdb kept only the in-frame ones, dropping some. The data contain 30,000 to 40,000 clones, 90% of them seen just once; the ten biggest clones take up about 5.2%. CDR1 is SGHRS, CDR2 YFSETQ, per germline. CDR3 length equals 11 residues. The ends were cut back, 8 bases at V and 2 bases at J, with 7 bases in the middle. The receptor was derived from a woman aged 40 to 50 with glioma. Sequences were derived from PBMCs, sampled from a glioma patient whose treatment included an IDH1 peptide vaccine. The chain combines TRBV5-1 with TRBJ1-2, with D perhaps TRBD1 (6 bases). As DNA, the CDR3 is TGCGCCAGTGGACAGAACTATGGCTACACCTTC. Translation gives CASGQNYGYTF.